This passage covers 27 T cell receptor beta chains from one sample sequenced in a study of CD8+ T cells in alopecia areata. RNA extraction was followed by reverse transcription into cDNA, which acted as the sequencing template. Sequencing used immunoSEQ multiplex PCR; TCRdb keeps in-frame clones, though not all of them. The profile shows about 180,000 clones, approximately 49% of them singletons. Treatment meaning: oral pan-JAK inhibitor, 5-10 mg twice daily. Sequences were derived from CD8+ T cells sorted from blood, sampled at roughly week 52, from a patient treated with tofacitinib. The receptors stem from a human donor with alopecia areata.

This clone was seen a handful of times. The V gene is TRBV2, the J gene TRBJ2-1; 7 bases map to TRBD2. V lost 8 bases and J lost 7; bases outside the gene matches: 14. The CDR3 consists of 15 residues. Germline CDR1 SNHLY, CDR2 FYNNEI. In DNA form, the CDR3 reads TGTGCCAGCCGGAACACTAGCGACAACGGGAATGAGCAGTTCTTC. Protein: CASRNTSDNGNEQFF.

In DNA form, the CDR3 reads TGTGCCAGCAGCCCGTACCTCCAGGGGATCCATGAGCAGTTCTTC. Translated, it gives CASSPYLQGIHEQFF. V is TRBV13 and J is TRBJ2-1, with D possibly TRBD1 on 6 matching bases. The germline CDR1 and CDR2 sequences are PRHDT and FYEKMQ (reference sequence). CDR3 length: 15 amino acids. V was shortened by 5 bases and J by 8 bases, with 19 bases between the two germline ends.

This CDR3 is CAESSLDREVKETQYF. The CDR3, as DNA: TGTGCCGAATCCAGCTTAGACAGGGAGGTTAAAGAGACCCAGTACTTC. The V and J genes are TRBV7-9 and TRBJ2-5, with D possibly matching TRBD1 (7 bases). The V end lost 11 bases, the J end lost 3 bases, and 25 bases lay between the germline ends. There are 16 residues in the CDR3. Germline CDR1 SEHNR, CDR2 FQNEAQ (reference sequence).

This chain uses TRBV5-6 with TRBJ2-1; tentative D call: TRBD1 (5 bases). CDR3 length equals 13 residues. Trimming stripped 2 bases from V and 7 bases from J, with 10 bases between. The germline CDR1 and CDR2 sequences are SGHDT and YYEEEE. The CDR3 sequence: CASSLWGGNEQFF. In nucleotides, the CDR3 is TGTGCCAGCAGCTTATGGGGCGGTAATGAGCAGTTCTTC.

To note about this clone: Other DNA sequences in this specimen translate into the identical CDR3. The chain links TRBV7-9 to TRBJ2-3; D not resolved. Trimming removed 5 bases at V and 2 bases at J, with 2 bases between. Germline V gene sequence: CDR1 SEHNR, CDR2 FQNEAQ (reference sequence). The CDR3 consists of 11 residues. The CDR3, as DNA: TGTGCCAGCAGCCCCACAGATACGCAGTATTTT. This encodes CASSPTDTQYF.

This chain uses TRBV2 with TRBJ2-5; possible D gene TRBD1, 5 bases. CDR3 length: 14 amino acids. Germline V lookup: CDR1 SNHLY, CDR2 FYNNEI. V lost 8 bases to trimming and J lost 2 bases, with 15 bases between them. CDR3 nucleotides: TGTGCCAGCCAGTTCCAGGGTTCTCAAGAGACCCAGTACTTC. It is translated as CASQFQGSQETQYF.

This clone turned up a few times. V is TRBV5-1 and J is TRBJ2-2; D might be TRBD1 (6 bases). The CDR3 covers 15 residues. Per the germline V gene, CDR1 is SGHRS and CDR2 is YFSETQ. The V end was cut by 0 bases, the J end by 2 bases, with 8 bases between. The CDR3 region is CASSLGTVNTGELFF. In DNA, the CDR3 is TGCGCCAGCAGCTTGGGGACAGTTAACACCGGGGAGCTGTTTTTT.

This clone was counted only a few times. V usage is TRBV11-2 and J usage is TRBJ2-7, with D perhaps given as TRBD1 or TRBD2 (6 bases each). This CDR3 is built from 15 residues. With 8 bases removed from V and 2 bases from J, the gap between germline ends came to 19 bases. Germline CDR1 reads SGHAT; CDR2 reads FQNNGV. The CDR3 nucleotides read TGTGCCAGCTCAACGGTCCGGGGGCCAACCTACGAGCAGTACTTC. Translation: CASSTVRGPTYEQYF.

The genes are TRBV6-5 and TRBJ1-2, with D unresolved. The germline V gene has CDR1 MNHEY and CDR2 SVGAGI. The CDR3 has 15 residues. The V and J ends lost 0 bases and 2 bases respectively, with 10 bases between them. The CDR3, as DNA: TGTGCCAGCAGTTACTCCCCCGGAGGGAACTATGGCTACACCTTC. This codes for CASSYSPGGNYGYTF.

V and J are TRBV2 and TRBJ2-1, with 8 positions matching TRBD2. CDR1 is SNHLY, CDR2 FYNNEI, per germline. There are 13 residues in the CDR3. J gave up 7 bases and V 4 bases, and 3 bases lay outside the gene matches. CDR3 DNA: TGTGCCAGCAGTGTTAGCGGGGAGAATGAGCAGTTCTTC. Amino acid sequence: CASSVSGENEQFF. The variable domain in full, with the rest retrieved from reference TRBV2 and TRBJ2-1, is EPEVTQTPSHQVTQMGQEVILRCVPISNHLYFYWYRQILGQKVEFLVSFYNNEISEKSEIFDDQFSVERPDGSNFTLKIRSTKLEDSAMYFCASSVSGENEQFFGPGTRLTVL.

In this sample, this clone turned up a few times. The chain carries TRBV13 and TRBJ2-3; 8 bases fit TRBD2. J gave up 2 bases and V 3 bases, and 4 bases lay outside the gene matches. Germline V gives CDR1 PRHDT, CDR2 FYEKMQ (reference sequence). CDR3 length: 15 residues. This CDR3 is CASSLRGANTDTQYF. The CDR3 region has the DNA TGTGCCAGCAGCTTGCGGGGGGCAAACACAGATACGCAGTATTTT.

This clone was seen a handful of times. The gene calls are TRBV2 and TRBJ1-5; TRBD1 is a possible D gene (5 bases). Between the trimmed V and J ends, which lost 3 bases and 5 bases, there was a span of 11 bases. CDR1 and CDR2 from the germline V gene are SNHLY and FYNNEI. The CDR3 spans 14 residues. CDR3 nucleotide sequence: TGTGCCAGCAGTGACGGGGCTAGGGATCAGCCCCAGCATTTT. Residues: CASSDGARDQPQHF.

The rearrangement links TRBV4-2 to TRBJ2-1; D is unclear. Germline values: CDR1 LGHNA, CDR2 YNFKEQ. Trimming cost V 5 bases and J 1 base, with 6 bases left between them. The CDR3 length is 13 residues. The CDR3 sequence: CASSDGSYNEQFF. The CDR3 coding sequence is TGTGCCAGCAGCGACGGTTCCTACAATGAGCAGTTCTTC.

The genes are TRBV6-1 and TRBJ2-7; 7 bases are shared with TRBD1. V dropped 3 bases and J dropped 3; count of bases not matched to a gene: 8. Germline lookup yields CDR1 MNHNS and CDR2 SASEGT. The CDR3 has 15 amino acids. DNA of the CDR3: TGTGCCAGCAGTGAGGGAACCGGACAGGTCTACGAGCAGTACTTC. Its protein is CASSEGTGQVYEQYF.

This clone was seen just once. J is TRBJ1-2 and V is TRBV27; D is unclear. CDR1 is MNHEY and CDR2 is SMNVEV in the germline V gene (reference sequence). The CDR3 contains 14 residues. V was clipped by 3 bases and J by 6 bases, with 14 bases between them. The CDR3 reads CASSFYGPPDGYTF. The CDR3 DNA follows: TGTGCCAGCAGTTTTTACGGACCGCCGGATGGCTACACCTTC.

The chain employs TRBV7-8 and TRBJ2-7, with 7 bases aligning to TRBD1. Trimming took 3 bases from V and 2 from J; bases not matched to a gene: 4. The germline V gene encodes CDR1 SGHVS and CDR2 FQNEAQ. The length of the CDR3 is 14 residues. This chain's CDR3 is CASSLRQGTYEQYF. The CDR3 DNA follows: TGTGCCAGCAGCTTGAGACAGGGAACCTACGAGCAGTACTTC.

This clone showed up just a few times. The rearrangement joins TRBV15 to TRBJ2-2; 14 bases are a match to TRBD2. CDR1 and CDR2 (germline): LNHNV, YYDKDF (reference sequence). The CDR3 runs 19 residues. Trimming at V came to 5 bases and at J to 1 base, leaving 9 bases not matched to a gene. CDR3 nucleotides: TGTGCCACCAGCGACCCCCGGACTAGCGGGGGGCAGAACACCGGGGAGCTGTTTTTT. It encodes CATSDPRTSGGQNTGELFF.

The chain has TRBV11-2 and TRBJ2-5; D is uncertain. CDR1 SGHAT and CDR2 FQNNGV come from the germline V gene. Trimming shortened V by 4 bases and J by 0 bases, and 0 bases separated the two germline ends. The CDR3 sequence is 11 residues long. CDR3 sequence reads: CASSYQETQYF. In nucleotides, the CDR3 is TGTGCCAGCAGCTACCAAGAGACCCAGTACTTC.

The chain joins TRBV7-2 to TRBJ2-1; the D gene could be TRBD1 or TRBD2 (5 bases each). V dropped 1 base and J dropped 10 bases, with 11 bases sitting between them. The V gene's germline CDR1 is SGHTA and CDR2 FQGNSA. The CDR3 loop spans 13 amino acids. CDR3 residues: CASSLDPGREQFF. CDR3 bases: TGTGCCAGCAGCTTAGATCCGGGGCGGGAGCAGTTCTTC.

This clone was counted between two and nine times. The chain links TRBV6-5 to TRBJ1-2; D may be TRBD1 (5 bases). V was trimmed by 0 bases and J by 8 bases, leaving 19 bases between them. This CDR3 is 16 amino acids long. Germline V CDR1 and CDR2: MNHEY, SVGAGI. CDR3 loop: CASSYSFAGMGRGYTF. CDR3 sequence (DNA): TGTGCCAGCAGTTACTCTTTTGCAGGGATGGGTCGGGGCTACACCTTC.

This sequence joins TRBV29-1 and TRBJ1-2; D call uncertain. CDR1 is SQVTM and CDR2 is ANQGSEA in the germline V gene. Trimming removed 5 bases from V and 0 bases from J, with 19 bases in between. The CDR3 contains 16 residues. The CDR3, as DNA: TGCAGCGTTACCCCAGGAGGGTACGAATCTAACTATGGCTACACCTTC. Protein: CSVTPGGYESNYGYTF.

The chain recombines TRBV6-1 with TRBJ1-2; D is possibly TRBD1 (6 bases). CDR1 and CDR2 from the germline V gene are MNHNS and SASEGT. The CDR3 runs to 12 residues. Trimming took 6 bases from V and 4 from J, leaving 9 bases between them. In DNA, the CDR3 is TGTGCCAGCAGAGAACAGGGCTATGGCTACACCTTC. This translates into CASREQGYGYTF.

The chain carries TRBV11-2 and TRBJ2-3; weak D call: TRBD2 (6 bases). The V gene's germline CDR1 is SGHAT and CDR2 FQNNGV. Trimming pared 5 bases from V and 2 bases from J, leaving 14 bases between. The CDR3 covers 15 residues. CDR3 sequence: CASSPGTSHTDTQYF. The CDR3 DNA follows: TGTGCCAGCAGCCCTGGGACTTCGCACACAGATACGCAGTATTTT.

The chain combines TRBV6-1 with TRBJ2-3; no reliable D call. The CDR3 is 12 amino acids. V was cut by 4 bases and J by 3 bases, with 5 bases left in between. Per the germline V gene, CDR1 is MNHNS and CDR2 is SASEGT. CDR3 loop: CASSAFTDTQYF. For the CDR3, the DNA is TGTGCCAGCAGTGCCTTTACAGATACGCAGTATTTT.

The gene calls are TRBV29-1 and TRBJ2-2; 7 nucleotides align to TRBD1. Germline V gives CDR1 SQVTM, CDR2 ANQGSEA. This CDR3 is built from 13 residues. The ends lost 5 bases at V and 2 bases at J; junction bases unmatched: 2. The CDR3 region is CSVTGENTGELFF. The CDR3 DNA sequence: TGCAGCGTTACAGGGGAAAACACCGGGGAGCTGTTTTTT.

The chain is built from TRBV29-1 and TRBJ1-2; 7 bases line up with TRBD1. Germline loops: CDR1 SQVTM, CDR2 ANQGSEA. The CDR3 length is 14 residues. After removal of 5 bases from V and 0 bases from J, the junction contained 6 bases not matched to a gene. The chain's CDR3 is CSVLTGRANYGYTF. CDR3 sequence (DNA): TGCAGCGTTCTGACAGGGCGGGCTAACTATGGCTACACCTTC.

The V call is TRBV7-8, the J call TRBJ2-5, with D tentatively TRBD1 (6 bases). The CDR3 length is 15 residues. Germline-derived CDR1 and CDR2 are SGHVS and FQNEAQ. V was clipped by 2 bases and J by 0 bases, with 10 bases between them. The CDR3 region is CASSLPRGYQETQYF. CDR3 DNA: TGTGCCAGCAGCTTACCCAGGGGATACCAAGAGACCCAGTACTTC.